This TCR beta chain is drawn from a study of neurological immune-mediated disorders. Study-level results: While HTLV-1-associated myelopathy showed the greatest TCR clonal expansion, multiple sclerosis showed the least, falling below healthy controls.

Germline lookup yields CDR1 SQVTM and CDR2 ANQGSEA. The CDR3 sequence is 12 residues long. Deletions cut 7 bases from V and 1 base from J, with 10 bases between. 5'RACE with 10-nucleotide random UMIs produced the cDNA. The output of every sequencing run, over 190 million TCR-beta sequences, came from 15-18 subjects. TCRdb ran MiXCR on the 5' RACE reads and lists one entry per CDR3 protein. The profile covers some 71,000 distinct CDR3 sequences, with about a tenth appearing a single time and 8.5% to 10% taken by the ten largest. This clonotype has a handful of counts. Its specificity is not known. Time point given: longitudinal time-point 1 (baseline). Source material was 2 million unsorted PBMCs, stored at -80 °C in RNAlater.

This rearrangement joins TRBV29-1 to TRBJ1-1; no clear D. This TCR was sampled from a man younger than 40 in good health. The sequencing input was PBMCs. CDR3 loop: CSAPEGNTEAFF. The CDR3 region has the DNA TGCAGCGCCCCTGAGGGGAACACTGAAGCTTTCTTT.